This TCR beta chain was profiled in a study of blood T cell repertoires in COVID-19. Across the study: Samples taken during acute and convalescent COVID-19 were collected in the United States, Italy and Spain. PBMCs, B-cell-depleted T cells, or T cells provided the cDNA or gDNA that made up the material.

Per the original methods: Reference gene primer amplification yielded estimated nucleated cell counts. This table comes from immunoSEQ multiplex PCR, and its TCRdb copy is limited to in-frame clones, with some not included. That table is the source of V, J and clone size, and D and trimming were worked out from the DNA. Of 150,000 to 190,000 clones detected, roughly 84% appear once; the ten largest clones hold just over 9.5%. The V and J ends lost 6 bases and 4 bases, in that order; junction bases with no gene match: 6. Germline loops: CDR1 LNHDA, CDR2 SQIVND (reference sequence). The CDR3 length is 15 residues.

The rearrangement links TRBV19 to TRBJ2-1; 10 bases align to TRBD2. Sequencing was done on a sample of peripheral blood. The clonotype comes from a woman aged 45-60 years with acute or convalescent COVID-19. The CDR3 region is CASSSTSGAYNEQFF. In DNA, the CDR3 is TGTGCCAGTAGCTCAACTAGCGGGGCGTACAATGAGCAGTTCTTC.